This T cell receptor (beta chain) appears in the sequencing data of a study of T cell responses to AZD1222 COVID-19 vaccine. General study results and limits: Baseline testing showed seropositivity in only a handful of AZD1222 recipients. The study found vaccine-associated CD4 TCRs spanning spike, dominant at 160-218 and 743-854. Recipients of two AZD1222 doses showed rising Spike-specific TCR breadth and depth.

This table comes from immunoSEQ multiplex PCR, and its TCRdb copy is limited to in-frame clones, with some not included. The repertoire holds 150,000 or so clones, around nine tenths seen once, with roughly 2.5% in the top ten. Notes on this clone: Its target is not known.

This TCR came from an adult in good health. Sample: peripheral blood, taken on day 0 of AZD1222 vaccination.

The CDR3 nucleotides are TGCGCCAGCAGTGAGGGGACTAGCGGGTTAACAGATACGCAGTATTTT. This encodes CASSEGTSGLTDTQYF. The J gene is TRBJ2-3, the V gene TRBV10-1; TRBD2 aligns across 12 bases. This CDR3 is 16 amino acids long. The trim removed 2 bases at V and 3 bases at J, leaving 3 bases unmatched. Germline V gives CDR1 WNHNN, CDR2 SYGVQD (reference sequence).